This TCR beta chain was found in a study of early T cells in non-severe SARS-CoV-2 infection. Each CDR3 protein gets one entry after TCRdb re-called the 5' RACE reads with MiXCR. Of approximately 69,000 distinct CDR3 sequences listed, over 9.5% were seen once; the top ten hold approximately 5%. V shed 4 bases, J shed 3 bases, and the junction held 1 base outside the gene matches. The CDR3 runs 14 residues. A few counts support this clonotype. Its antigen is currently unknown. The study's findings and limits: Anti-spike CD8 responses were favored in VDJdb matching, and private and CD4 specificities were missed.

The clonotype originates from an adult who was a healthcare worker with PCR-confirmed SARS-CoV-2 infection or an uninfected control (not recorded which). Source: whole blood, taken at baseline. The J gene is TRBJ2-3, the V gene TRBV12-3 or TRBV12-4; 10 bases line up with TRBD1. CDR3 bases: TGTGCCAGCAGTTGGGACAGGGGTACAGATACGCAGTATTTT. Translating gives CASSWDRGTDTQYF.